These T cell receptor beta chains were read from a single sample in a study of CD8 T cells in ankylosing spondylitis. TCRdb redid the calling of the 5' RACE reads with MiXCR, one entry per CDR3 protein. The profile shows about 800,000 distinct CDR3 sequences, 12% of them singletons. Sequenced material: blood, either unsorted or a sorted T cell fraction (not recorded which). These receptors originate from a male donor with ankylosing spondylitis. CDR3s include the opening cysteine and the closing phenylalanine or tryptophan. D genes are given only for firm matches. Not every row has a clone size; where given, it reads once, few, many or a size class.

d_gene: .
abundance: few
j_gene: TRBJ1-1
v_gene: TRBV6-5
CDR3aa: CASSYERGTEAFF
CDR3nt: TGTGCCAGCAGTTACGAAAGGGGAACTGAAGCTTTCTTT

d_gene: .
abundance: .
j_gene: TRBJ1-2
v_gene: TRBV5-1
CDR3aa: CASSLYPDRAMTGYTF
CDR3nt: TGCGCCAGCAGCTTGTATCCCGACCGAGCTATGACTGGCTACACCTTC

d_gene: TRBD2
abundance: .
j_gene: TRBJ2-2
v_gene: TRBV28
CDR3aa: CASSLTSGRSTGELFF
CDR3nt: TGTGCCAGCAGTTTGACTAGCGGGAGGTCCACCGGGGAGCTGTTTTTT

d_gene: TRBD1
abundance: many
j_gene: TRBJ2-1
v_gene: TRBV29-1
CDR3aa: CSVGPGRGFMNEQFF
CDR3nt: TGCAGCGTTGGGCCGGGCAGGGGGTTTATGAATGAGCAGTTCTTC

d_gene: .
abundance: .
j_gene: TRBJ2-2
v_gene: TRBV5-6
CDR3aa: CASSRELSGELFF
CDR3nt: TGTGCCAGCAGCCGTGAATTGTCCGGGGAGCTGTTTTTT

d_gene: TRBD2
abundance: many
j_gene: TRBJ2-5
v_gene: TRBV12-3/TRBV12-4
CDR3aa: CASRIGAGSETQYF
CDR3nt: TGTGCCAGCAGGATAGGAGCGGGGAGTGAGACCCAGTACTTC

d_gene: .
abundance: many
j_gene: TRBJ2-1
v_gene: TRBV7-9
CDR3aa: CASSARGGHSYNEQFF
CDR3nt: TGTGCCAGCAGCGCCAGAGGGGGTCACTCCTACAATGAGCAGTTCTTC

d_gene: TRBD1
abundance: few
j_gene: TRBJ1-1
v_gene: TRBV20-1
CDR3aa: CSAFPGGQYTEAFF
CDR3nt: TGCAGTGCTTTCCCGGGGGGACAGTACACTGAAGCTTTCTTT

d_gene: .
abundance: .
j_gene: TRBJ2-3
v_gene: TRBV27
CDR3aa: CASSFLTDTDTQYF
CDR3nt: TGTGCCAGCAGTTTTTTGACAGACACAGATACGCAGTATTTT

d_gene: .
abundance: few
j_gene: TRBJ1-2
v_gene: TRBV4-3
CDR3aa: CASSQRTLSSYGYTF
CDR3nt: TGCGCCAGCAGCCAACGGACTTTGTCCTCCTATGGCTACACCTTC

d_gene: TRBD1
abundance: few
j_gene: TRBJ1-6
v_gene: TRBV10-3
CDR3aa: CAISAGTGDSPLHF
CDR3nt: TGTGCCATCAGTGCCGGGACAGGGGATTCACCCCTCCACTTT

d_gene: TRBD2
abundance: many
j_gene: TRBJ2-1
v_gene: TRBV7-2
CDR3aa: CASSLGTNNEQFF
CDR3nt: TGTGCCAGCAGCCTCGGGACTAATAATGAGCAGTTCTTC

d_gene: .
abundance: few
j_gene: TRBJ1-2
v_gene: TRBV12-5
CDR3aa: CASGLVLGRGFYGYTF
CDR3nt: TGTGCTAGTGGTTTGGTACTGGGCAGGGGCTTCTATGGCTACACCTTC

d_gene: TRBD2
abundance: .
j_gene: TRBJ2-7
v_gene: TRBV7-9
CDR3aa: CASSRSGKGYEQYF
CDR3nt: TGTGCCAGCAGCCGCAGCGGGAAAGGCTACGAGCAGTACTTC

d_gene: .
abundance: many
j_gene: TRBJ2-5
v_gene: TRBV10-3
CDR3aa: CAISGGRNQETQYF
CDR3nt: TGTGCCATCAGTGGAGGACGGAACCAAGAGACCCAGTACTTC

d_gene: .
abundance: .
j_gene: TRBJ2-7
v_gene: TRBV10-3
CDR3aa: CAISEKGRDYEQYF
CDR3nt: TGTGCCATCAGTGAGAAGGGACGGGACTACGAGCAGTACTTC

d_gene: TRBD1
abundance: .
j_gene: TRBJ1-5
v_gene: TRBV4-3
CDR3aa: CASSQDPTGGNQPQHF
CDR3nt: TGCGCCAGCAGCCAAGATCCAACAGGGGGCAATCAGCCCCAGCATTTT

d_gene: TRBD1
abundance: many
j_gene: TRBJ2-7
v_gene: TRBV5-6
CDR3aa: CASSFRGQASYEQYF
CDR3nt: TGTGCCAGCAGCTTCCGTGGACAGGCCTCCTACGAGCAGTACTTC

d_gene: .
abundance: few
j_gene: TRBJ2-2
v_gene: TRBV6-1
CDR3aa: CASSRFANTGELFF
CDR3nt: TGTGCCAGCAGTCGGTTCGCGAACACCGGGGAGCTGTTTTTT

d_gene: .
abundance: .
j_gene: TRBJ2-1
v_gene: TRBV9
CDR3aa: CASSVLRGDSYNEQFF
CDR3nt: TGTGCCAGCAGCGTACTGCGGGGGGACAGCTACAATGAGCAGTTCTTC

d_gene: .
abundance: few
j_gene: TRBJ2-2
v_gene: TRBV12-3/TRBV12-4
CDR3aa: CASPGRGRLTGELFF
CDR3nt: TGTGCCAGTCCGGGGCGTGGGAGGTTGACCGGGGAGCTGTTTTTT

d_gene: .
abundance: few
j_gene: TRBJ2-7
v_gene: TRBV20-1
CDR3aa: CSASPDTLYEQYF
CDR3nt: TGCAGTGCTAGTCCGGACACACTATACGAGCAGTACTTC

d_gene: .
abundance: .
j_gene: TRBJ2-2
v_gene: TRBV9
CDR3aa: CASSAFGGLGTGELFF
CDR3nt: TGTGCCAGCAGCGCTTTCGGGGGACTGGGGACCGGGGAGCTGTTTTTT

d_gene: TRBD2
abundance: .
j_gene: TRBJ2-7
v_gene: TRBV6-5
CDR3aa: CASSYGSSGSNEQYF
CDR3nt: TGTGCCAGCAGTTACGGCTCTAGCGGGAGCAACGAGCAGTACTTC

d_gene: .
abundance: many
j_gene: TRBJ1-4
v_gene: TRBV7-2
CDR3aa: CASSALGGKLFF
CDR3nt: TGTGCCAGCAGCGCCCTGGGCGGAAAACTGTTTTTT

d_gene: .
abundance: few
j_gene: TRBJ2-1
v_gene: TRBV11-1
CDR3aa: CASSLALRLHNEQFF
CDR3nt: TGTGCCAGCAGCTTAGCGCTACGACTACACAATGAGCAGTTCTTC

d_gene: TRBD1
abundance: few
j_gene: TRBJ1-2
v_gene: TRBV11-1
CDR3aa: CASSLTPDRVYGYTF
CDR3nt: TGTGCCAGCAGCCTTACCCCGGACAGGGTGTATGGCTACACCTTC

d_gene: .
abundance: few
j_gene: TRBJ2-4
v_gene: TRBV6-1
CDR3aa: CATKQEFGAWNIQYF
CDR3nt: TGTGCCACCAAACAGGAATTCGGAGCTTGGAACATTCAGTACTTC

d_gene: TRBD1
abundance: few
j_gene: TRBJ2-1
v_gene: TRBV6-1
CDR3aa: CASSARQGTISYNEQFF
CDR3nt: TGTGCCAGCAGTGCGCGACAGGGGACCATCTCCTACAATGAGCAGTTCTTC

d_gene: .
abundance: .
j_gene: TRBJ2-7
v_gene: TRBV10-3
CDR3aa: CAIGGAIEGEQYF
CDR3nt: TGTGCCATCGGAGGGGCAATCGAGGGGGAGCAGTACTTC

d_gene: .
abundance: few
j_gene: TRBJ2-3
v_gene: TRBV9
CDR3aa: CASGTPGADTQYF
CDR3nt: TGTGCCAGCGGGACCCCGGGGGCAGATACGCAGTATTTT

d_gene: .
abundance: .
j_gene: TRBJ1-2
v_gene: TRBV5-1
CDR3aa: CASSLGKGSYGYTF
CDR3nt: TGCGCCAGCAGCTTGGGTAAGGGATCCTATGGCTACACCTTC

d_gene: TRBD1
abundance: .
j_gene: TRBJ1-4
v_gene: TRBV28
CDR3aa: CASRDRASEKLFF
CDR3nt: TGTGCCAGCCGGGACAGGGCGTCTGAAAAACTGTTTTTT

d_gene: TRBD2
abundance: few
j_gene: TRBJ2-2
v_gene: TRBV5-1
CDR3aa: CASSLGGLAESGELFF
CDR3nt: TGCGCCAGCAGCTTGGGGGGACTAGCCGAGAGCGGGGAGCTGTTTTTT

d_gene: .
abundance: .
j_gene: TRBJ2-7
v_gene: TRBV5-1
CDR3aa: CASSLRVTGSYEQYF
CDR3nt: TGCGCCAGCAGCTTGCGAGTCACAGGGAGCTACGAGCAGTACTTC

d_gene: TRBD2
abundance: few
j_gene: TRBJ2-3
v_gene: TRBV11-1
CDR3aa: CASSLTAVAGGPGTDTQYF
CDR3nt: TGTGCCAGCAGCTTAACGGCGGTAGCGGGAGGGCCGGGCACAGATACGCAGTATTTT